Below, 25 T cell receptor beta chains from the same sample are listed, as sequenced in a study of a mutant IDH1 vaccine in newly diagnosed glioma. Here immunoSEQ multiplex PCR was the method, and the copy in TCRdb shows in-frame clones only, minus some. The repertoire holds 35,000 to 50,000 clones, with around 83% as singletons. Time point denoted: week 35, safety follow-up. It was 300 ug of mutant IDH1 20-mer peptide that made up each vaccine dose, given with topical imiquimod. For these TCRs, the target antigens are not known. The input for sequencing was PBMCs, taken from a glioma patient whose treatment included an IDH1 peptide vaccine. The receptors were sampled from a woman aged 50 to 60 with glioma.

The CDR3 loop reads CASSLAPPGTNEKLFF. CDR3 coding DNA: TGCGCCAGCAGCTTGGCCCCGCCGGGAACTAATGAAAAACTGTTTTTT. V is TRBV5-1 and J is TRBJ1-4; D remains unclear. V was clipped by 0 bases and J by 1 base, with 10 bases between them. The CDR3 totals 16 residues. The germline CDR1 and CDR2 sequences are SGHRS and YFSETQ.

Note on this clone: The junction differs from germline at one of its ends, possibly a read error. J is TRBJ2-7 and V is TRBV5-1, with D perhaps TRBD2 (5 bases). Germline V gives CDR1 SGHRS, CDR2 YFSETQ. CDR3 size: 15 residues. As DNA, the CDR3 is TGCGCCAGCAGCTCCCCTCCCCTCACCGGGATCGAATACCCCTTC. It specifies CASSSPPLTGIEYPF.

V usage is TRBV5-1 and J usage is TRBJ1-2, with 7 bases aligning to TRBD1. Germline trimming cut 4 bases from V and 1 base from J; bases unmatched to any gene: 7. The CDR3 is made up of 15 amino acids. Germline CDR1 and CDR2: SGHRS and YFSETQ. The DNA of the CDR3 is TGCGCCAGCAGCGAAACAGGGGAGGTTAACTATGGCTACACCTTC. Protein product: CASSETGEVNYGYTF.

This rearrangement joins TRBV4-1 to TRBJ1-1; no definite D call. V shed 0 bases and J shed 8 bases, with 10 bases lying between them. Germline V gene lookup returns CDR1 MGHRA and CDR2 YSYEKL. CDR3 length: 13 residues. This CDR3 reads CASSQDRRTEAFF. DNA for the CDR3: TGCGCCAGCAGCCAAGACAGGAGAACGGAAGCTTTCTTT.

The rearrangement joins TRBV7-9 to TRBJ1-1; D is ambiguous. The CDR3 length is 13 residues. V dropped 3 bases and J dropped 5 bases, with 10 bases sitting between them. CDR1 and CDR2 from the germline V gene are SEHNR and FQNEAQ (reference sequence). CDR3 in DNA: TGTGCCAGCAGCTTGGCCGGGGATACTGAAGCTTTCTTT. Protein sequence: CASSLAGDTEAFF.

The chain couples TRBV29-1 to TRBJ1-2; 7 bases map to TRBD1. The germline gives CDR1 SQVTM, CDR2 ANQGSEA. V was clipped by 6 bases and J by 3 bases; unmatched bases: 10. The CDR3 runs 14 residues. Written as DNA, the CDR3 is TGCAGCGTCGACCAGGGGGGCTGGGACTATGGCTACACCTTC. It specifies CSVDQGGWDYGYTF.

The rearrangement uses TRBV5-1 and TRBJ2-1, with D possibly being TRBD1 or TRBD2 (5 bases each). The CDR3 is 15 amino acids. Trimming left V 7 bases short and J 10 bases short, with 24 bases between. CDR1 is SGHRS, CDR2 YFSETQ, per germline. The CDR3 is CASQVGVGGVGEQFF. DNA for the CDR3: TGCGCCAGCCAAGTGGGGGTGGGCGGCGTCGGGGAGCAGTTCTTC. Using reference TRBV5-1 and TRBJ2-1 for the parts outside the CDR3, the full variable domain is KAGVTQTPRYLIKTRGQQVTLSCSPISGHRSVSWYQQTPGQGLQFLFEYFSETQRNKGNFPGRFSGRQFSNSRSEMNVSTLELGDSALYLCASQVGVGGVGEQFFGPGTRLTVL.

The rearrangement links TRBV7-9 to TRBJ1-2; D call uncertain. The CDR3 loop spans 15 amino acids. In germline, CDR1 is SEHNR, CDR2 FQNEAQ (reference sequence). V lost 3 bases and J 6 bases, leaving 17 bases between the germline ends. CDR3 sequence reads: CASSFLGGSEDGYTF. The CDR3 DNA is TGTGCCAGCAGCTTCCTTGGAGGGTCCGAGGATGGCTACACCTTC.

The chain is built from TRBV2 and TRBJ1-5, with 9 bases identical to TRBD1. This CDR3 region has 15 residues. With 6 bases clipped from V and 3 bases from J, the junction kept 6 bases outside the gene matches. The germline CDR1 and CDR2 sequences are SNHLY and FYNNEI. CDR3 in amino acids: CASRARQGDNQPQHF. The CDR3 DNA follows: TGTGCCAGCAGGGCCCGACAGGGGGACAATCAGCCCCAGCATTTT.

J is TRBJ1-1 and V is TRBV6-1, with D perhaps matching TRBD1 (5 bases). The CDR3 consists of 16 residues. The V end lost 1 base, the J end lost 0 bases, and 12 bases lay between the germline ends. Per the germline V gene, CDR1 is MNHNS and CDR2 is SASEGT. The DNA for the CDR3 is TGTGCCAGCAGTGAAGGGGCAGGGTCGGTGAACACTGAAGCTTTCTTT. This encodes CASSEGAGSVNTEAFF.

The chain joins TRBV4-1 to TRBJ1-2, with D possibly matching TRBD1 (5 bases). The V end lost 0 bases, the J end lost 7 bases, and 15 bases lay between the germline ends. Germline CDR1 reads MGHRA; CDR2 reads YSYEKL. The length of the CDR3 is 15 residues. CDR3: CASSQDILQAPGYTF. DNA for the CDR3: TGCGCCAGCAGCCAAGATATACTACAGGCTCCTGGCTACACCTTC.

The rearrangement joins TRBV28 to TRBJ1-1, with a possible D match to TRBD1 (5 bases). V was cut by 4 bases and J by 2 bases, with 14 bases left in between. Germline CDR1 and CDR2: MDHEN and SYDVKM. The CDR3 sequence is 15 residues long. CDR3 amino acids: CASSSLAGINTEAFF. The DNA for the CDR3 is TGTGCCAGCAGTTCATTGGCAGGGATCAACACTGAAGCTTTCTTT.

V is TRBV6-1 and J is TRBJ1-1; D unresolved. The CDR3 contains 13 residues. The germline gives CDR1 MNHNS, CDR2 SASEGT. Deletions cut 2 bases from V and 1 base from J, with 5 bases between. The CDR3 DNA reads as TGTGCCAGCAGTGAACACAAGAACACTGAAGCTTTCTTT. This encodes CASSEHKNTEAFF.

A few counts support this clone. This chain links TRBV30 with TRBJ1-4, with no clear D. The CDR3 consists of 16 residues. Trimming shortened V by 0 bases and J by 6 bases, and 17 bases separated the two germline ends. Germline lookup yields CDR1 GTSNPN and CDR2 SVGIG (reference sequence). For the CDR3, the DNA is TGTGCCTGGAGTGTAGAGGTGTACGGGTGGGATGAAAAACTGTTTTTT. It yields the protein CAWSVEVYGWDEKLFF.

This rearrangement joins TRBV5-1 to TRBJ1-2, with 7 nucleotides matching TRBD1. With V trimmed by 6 bases and J by 0 bases, 11 bases remained unmatched. This CDR3 is 16 amino acids long. Germline CDR1 reads SGHRS; CDR2 reads YFSETQ. The CDR3 is CASILLPGQSNYGYTF. DNA for the CDR3: TGCGCCAGCATCCTCCTTCCGGGACAGTCTAACTATGGCTACACCTTC.

The table lists this clone with a few counts. V usage is TRBV10-3 and J usage is TRBJ1-6; maybe TRBD1 (5 bases). V was pared by 10 bases and J by 5 bases, with 15 bases between. CDR3 length: 14 amino acids. Germline-derived CDR1 and CDR2 are ENHRY and SYGVKD. The CDR3 nucleotides are TGTGCCACCTCCCCCGGGACCAATAATTCACCCCTCCACTTT. Amino acids: CATSPGTNNSPLHF.

This rearrangement joins TRBV6-1 to TRBJ1-6; D ambiguous. CDR1 is MNHNS, CDR2 SASEGT, per germline. The CDR3 is 13 residues long. The ends were cut back, 8 bases at V and 10 bases at J, with 15 bases in the middle. The DNA of the CDR3 is TGTGCCAGCTCTAGTAGCCTATTCTCACCCCTCCACTTT. This sequence encodes CASSSSLFSPLHF.

The chain links TRBV6-5 to TRBJ1-6; 7 nucleotides line up with TRBD1. Unmatched junction bases numbered 9, after V lost 2 bases and J lost 8 bases. Per the germline V gene, CDR1 is MNHEY and CDR2 is SVGAGI. This CDR3 is 16 amino acids long. The CDR3, as DNA: TGTGCCAGCAGTTACCACGGAGGGGGCTCGTATTCACCCCTCCACTTT. Residues: CASSYHGGGSYSPLHF.

The CDR3, as DNA: TGTGCCAGCAGTTACCTCTCAGGTAACACTGAAGCTTTCTTT. Protein: CASSYLSGNTEAFF. The chain links TRBV6-6 to TRBJ1-1; unclear D gene. V was trimmed by 2 bases and J by 2 bases, leaving 9 bases between them. Looked up from germline, CDR1 is MNHNY and CDR2 is SVGAGI (reference sequence). This CDR3 has 14 amino acids.

The V call is TRBV19, the J call TRBJ2-5; TRBD1 is a possible D gene (5 bases). The CDR3 is 17 amino acids. Germline CDR1 is LNHDA and CDR2 is SQIVND (reference sequence). The germline V and J ends were trimmed by 5 bases and 1 base, with 20 bases remaining between them. The CDR3 protein is CASSDPMAGFLQETQYF. The CDR3 DNA sequence: TGTGCCAGTAGTGATCCTATGGCAGGGTTCCTCCAAGAGACCCAGTACTTC.

This chain uses TRBV6-5 with TRBJ1-3, with D perhaps TRBD1 (5 bases). V dropped 7 bases and J dropped 4 bases, with 17 bases sitting between them. Per germline, CDR1 MNHEY and CDR2 SVGAGI. This CDR3 spans 15 amino acids. CDR3 sequence: CASISGAVGGNTIYF. CDR3 nucleotides: TGTGCCAGCATCTCTGGGGCGGTGGGGGGAAACACCATATATTTT.

In DNA, the CDR3 is TGTGCCTGGAGTGGGGGAACTTATAGCAATCAGCCCCAGCATTTT. Its protein is CAWSGGTYSNQPQHF. The J gene is TRBJ1-5, the V gene TRBV30; unclear D gene. V shed 1 base and J shed 0 bases, with 10 bases lying between them. The CDR3 runs 15 residues. Germline V CDR1 and CDR2: GTSNPN, SVGIG (reference sequence).

The chain joins TRBV6-5 to TRBJ2-7; weak D call: TRBD2 (6 bases). The CDR3 is 13 residues long. V lost 3 bases, J lost 2 bases, and 8 bases lay in between. CDR1 and CDR2 from the germline V gene are MNHEY and SVGAGI. This chain's CDR3 is CASSYPGAYEQYF. The CDR3 DNA sequence: TGTGCCAGCAGTTATCCGGGGGCCTACGAGCAGTACTTC.

This clone has only one observation. The rearrangement uses TRBV6-5 and TRBJ1-1; TRBD1 might be the D (6 bases). V gave up 5 bases and J gave up 4 bases, with 14 bases separating them. The CDR3 is 14 amino acids. CDR1 is MNHEY, CDR2 SVGAGI, per germline. The CDR3 protein is CASSAPGGGTEAFF. In DNA form, the CDR3 reads TGTGCCAGCAGTGCCCCGGGAGGGGGCACTGAAGCTTTCTTT.

The V and J genes are TRBV30 and TRBJ1-3, with D hard to call. CDR3 size: 13 residues. The V end lost 2 bases, the J end lost 4 bases, and 9 bases lay between the germline ends. Germline V gene sequence: CDR1 GTSNPN, CDR2 SVGIG (reference sequence). CDR3 nucleotide sequence: TGTGCCTGGAGTTATGGCGGGGGAAACACCATATATTTT. It is translated as CAWSYGGGNTIYF.